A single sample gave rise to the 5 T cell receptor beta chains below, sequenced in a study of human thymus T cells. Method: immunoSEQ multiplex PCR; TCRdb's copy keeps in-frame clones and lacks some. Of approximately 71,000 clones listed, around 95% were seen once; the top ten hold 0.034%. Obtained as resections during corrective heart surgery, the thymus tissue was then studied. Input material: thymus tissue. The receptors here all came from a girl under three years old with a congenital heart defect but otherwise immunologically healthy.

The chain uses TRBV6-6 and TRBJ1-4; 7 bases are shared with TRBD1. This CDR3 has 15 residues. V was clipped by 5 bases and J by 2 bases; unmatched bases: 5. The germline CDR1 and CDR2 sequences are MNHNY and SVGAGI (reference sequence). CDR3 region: CASSHPGQTNEKLFF. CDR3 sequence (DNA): TGTGCCAGCAGTCACCCGGGACAGACTAATGAAAAACTGTTTTTT.

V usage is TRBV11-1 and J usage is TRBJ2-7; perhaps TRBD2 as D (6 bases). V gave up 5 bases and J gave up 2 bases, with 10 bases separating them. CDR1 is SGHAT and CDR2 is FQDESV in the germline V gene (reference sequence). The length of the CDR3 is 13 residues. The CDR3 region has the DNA TGTGCCAGCAGCGGGGACTCCCCCTACGAGCAGTACTTC. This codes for CASSGDSPYEQYF.

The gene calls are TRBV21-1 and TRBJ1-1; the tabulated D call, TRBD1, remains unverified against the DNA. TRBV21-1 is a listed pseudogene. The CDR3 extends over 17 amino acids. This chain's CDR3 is CASSPRAYRGCDPEAFF. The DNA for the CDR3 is TGTGCCAGCAGCCCAAGGGCATACAGGGGGTGCGATCCTGAAGCTTTCTTT.

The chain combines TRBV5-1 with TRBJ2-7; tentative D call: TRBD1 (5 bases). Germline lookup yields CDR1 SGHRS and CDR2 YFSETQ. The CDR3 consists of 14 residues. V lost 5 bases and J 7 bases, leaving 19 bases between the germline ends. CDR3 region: CASRADRIQVEQYF. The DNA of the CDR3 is TGCGCCAGCAGAGCAGACAGAATTCAGGTTGAGCAGTACTTC.

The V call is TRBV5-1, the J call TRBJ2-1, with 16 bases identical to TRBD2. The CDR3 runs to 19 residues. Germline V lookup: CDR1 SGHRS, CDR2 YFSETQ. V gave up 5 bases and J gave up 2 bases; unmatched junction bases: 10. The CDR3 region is CASRTPGLAGGGTYNEQFF. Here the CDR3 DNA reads TGCGCCAGCAGGACCCCGGGACTAGCGGGAGGGGGAACCTACAATGAGCAGTTCTTC.